These 4 T cell receptor beta chains originate from one sample sequenced in a study of T cells in Graves' hyperthyroidism and ophthalmopathy. TCR beta CDR3 sequences were amplified from RNA transcripts. During a first-round RT-PCR of the TCR CDR3, the HTBI primer set was used. Each CDR3 protein is one row after TCRdb ran MiXCR on the multiplex PCR reads. Here the sample spans over 200,000 distinct CDR3 sequences, about 14% being singletons. Sequencing was carried out using blood. These receptors were obtained from a woman between 40 and 50 years old with Graves' hyperthyroidism that later progressed to Graves' ophthalmopathy.

This clonotype was observed many times. The rearrangement uses TRBV2 and TRBJ2-7; 9 positions match TRBD2. The germline V gene encodes CDR1 SNHLY and CDR2 FYNNEI. The junction had 8 bases not matched to a gene; V was cut back by 4 bases and J by 7 bases. The CDR3 runs to 14 residues. DNA for the CDR3: TGTGCCAGCAGTGTAGTAGCGGGAGTCGATGAGCAGTACTTC. Its protein product is CASSVVAGVDEQYF.

The V call is TRBV3-1, the J call TRBJ2-3; 11 bases agree with TRBD2. This CDR3 contains 17 residues. V was clipped by 4 bases and J by 0 bases; unmatched bases: 6. The germline gives CDR1 LGHDT, CDR2 YNNKEL (reference sequence). The CDR3 spells CASSRLRTSGSTDTQYF. As DNA, the CDR3 is TGTGCCAGCAGCCGCCTGAGGACTAGCGGGAGCACAGATACGCAGTATTTT.

The V and J genes are TRBV28 and TRBJ2-7, with 7 bases identical to TRBD2. V shed 3 bases, J shed 1 base, and the junction held 9 bases outside the gene matches. The CDR3 has 16 amino acids. Germline V gives CDR1 MDHEN, CDR2 SYDVKM. CDR3 sequence: CASSFIGLAESYEQYF. The CDR3 DNA sequence: TGTGCCAGCAGTTTCATCGGGCTAGCGGAATCCTACGAGCAGTACTTC.

The chain links TRBV5-4 to TRBJ1-2, with a tentative D call TRBD1 (6 bases). The CDR3 has 14 residues. V was shortened by 3 bases and J by 4 bases, with 13 bases between the two germline ends. Germline V CDR1 and CDR2: SGHNT, YYREEE (reference sequence). The CDR3 here is CASSSNRVAYGYTF. DNA of the CDR3: TGTGCCAGCAGCTCAAACAGGGTGGCCTATGGCTACACCTTC.